Below are 7 T cell receptor beta chains sequenced from a single sample in a study of blood T cells in healthy people across ages. A second PCR of roughly 7 to 11 cycles used a sample-barcoded 5' primer and a J-beta primer mix. TCRdb fed the 5' RACE reads into MiXCR, producing one record per CDR3 protein. The sample holds roughly 1 million distinct CDR3 sequences; roughly 24% are singletons and the top ten take around 0.75%. This same sample was also taken into another study, of T cells of mothers and their children.

The sequenced material came from blood. These receptors all stem from a girl aged 2-10 years in good health.

This clonotype turned up a few times. V usage is TRBV7-6 and J usage is TRBJ2-5; 9 bases fit TRBD1. Per germline, CDR1 SGHVS and CDR2 FNYEAQ. The V and J ends lost 5 bases and 5 bases, in that order; junction bases with no gene match: 12. CDR3 length: 16 amino acids. In DNA, the CDR3 is TGTGCCAGCAGCCTCCGGGACAGGGCATGGGAGGAGACCCAGTACTTC. Amino acids: CASSLRDRAWEETQYF.

This clonotype was observed a few times. The chain joins TRBV14 to TRBJ2-3; D is unresolved. This CDR3 spans 17 amino acids. Trimming stripped 5 bases from V and 0 bases from J, with 18 bases between. Germline CDR1 is SGHDN and CDR2 is FVKESK. The DNA of the CDR3 is TGTGCCAGCAGCATCCGAGCCACTTACCCCAGCACAGATACGCAGTATTTT. This gives the protein CASSIRATYPSTDTQYF.

This clonotype was detected ten times or more. The V gene is TRBV6-2 or TRBV6-3, the J gene TRBJ2-3; 13 bases align to TRBD2. V lost 10 bases, J lost 2 bases, and 9 bases stayed unmatched. Germline assignment: CDR1 MNHEY and CDR2 SVGEGT. This CDR3 has 16 amino acids. CDR3 coding DNA: TGTGCCACCGGACTAGCGGGGGAACCATCCACAGATACGCAGTATTTT. As protein: CATGLAGEPSTDTQYF.

The chain has TRBV10-3 and TRBJ1-4; 7 nucleotides align to TRBD1. Germline lookup yields CDR1 ENHRY and CDR2 SYGVKD. The CDR3 is made up of 14 amino acids. V was clipped by 5 bases and J by 6 bases; unmatched bases: 6. CDR3 coding DNA: TGTGCCATCAGTTCCGGGACAGAATATGAAAAACTGTTTTTT. Translation: CAISSGTEYEKLFF.

CDR3 nucleotide sequence: TGTGCCAGCAGTGGGAGGACGGGGCCGTGGCAGCCCCAGCATTTT. It specifies CASSGRTGPWQPQHF. The chain is built from TRBV6-1 and TRBJ1-5; a weak D match, TRBD1 (5 bases). With 4 bases removed from V and 7 bases from J, the gap between germline ends came to 17 bases. The CDR3 spans 15 residues. Germline V CDR1 and CDR2: MNHNS, SASEGT.

There are a few counts of this clonotype. As DNA, the CDR3 is TGCAGTGCTAGAGACCGCAACCGGAGGGGCACAGATACGCAGTATTTT. Translating it yields CSARDRNRRGTDTQYF. The V call is TRBV20-1, the J call TRBJ2-3; D possibly corresponds to TRBD2 (6 bases). The V and J ends lost 0 bases and 1 base respectively, with 14 bases between them. Looked up from germline, CDR1 is DFQATT and CDR2 is SNEGSKA (reference sequence). CDR3 length: 16 amino acids.

Worth noting for this clonotype: As the CDR3 is not closed by the conserved phenylalanine or tryptophan, this likely results from a read error. The chain couples TRBV19 to TRBJ2-7, with TRBD1 identical over 7 bases. CDR3 size: 14 residues. With V trimmed by 4 bases and J by 0 bases, 3 bases remained unmatched. Germline V gene sequence: CDR1 LNHDA, CDR2 SQIVND (reference sequence). The DNA for the CDR3 is TGTGCCAGTAGTAACCGGGACAGCTCCTACGAGCAGTACCTC. Its protein is CASSNRDSSYEQYL.